These 26 T cell receptor beta chains originate from one sample sequenced in a study of T cells after somatic rescue of genetic block (TCRdb year 2020). Library generation was performed with the immunoSEQ multiplex PCR assay. TCRdb holds this immuneACCESS table with in-frame rearrangements only. Some clones are missing; in checked studies, unresolved V genes explain under half, and the rest has no known cause. Present in this sample are 65,000 to 70,000 clones, about 91% of which were seen just once. The ten largest clonotypes hold around 3% of the sample. The sample consisted of peripheral blood mononuclear cells (PBMCs). These receptors all come from a man aged 35 to 55.

This chain connects TRBV5-6 to TRBJ2-5, with TRBD1 matching 7 bases. Germline V lookup: CDR1 SGHDT, CDR2 YYEEEE. Trimming took 4 bases from V and 5 from J; bases not matched to a gene: 5. CDR3 length equals 13 residues. DNA for the CDR3: TGTGCCAGCAGCCTGGGACAGACGGAGACCCAGTACTTC. Translated, it gives CASSLGQTETQYF. Together with reference TRBV5-6 and TRBJ2-5, the CDR3 gives the full variable domain: DAGVTQSPTHLIKTRGQQVTLRCSPKSGHDTVSWYQQALGQGPQFIFQYYEEEERQRGNFPDRFSGHQFPNYSSELNVNALLLGDSALYLCASSLGQTETQYFGPGTRLLVL.

J is TRBJ1-1 and V is TRBV10-3; D may be TRBD1 (5 bases). Trimming took 6 bases from V and 4 from J, leaving 15 bases between them. The CDR3 runs 14 residues. Germline V gene data show CDR1 as ENHRY and CDR2 as SYGVKD. CDR3 protein: CAIRRNLGGTEAFF. DNA of the CDR3: TGTGCCATCAGAAGGAACCTTGGGGGCACTGAAGCTTTCTTT.

V is TRBV7-9 and J is TRBJ1-4, with 10 positions matching TRBD1. Germline-derived CDR1 and CDR2 are SEHNR and FQNEAQ (reference sequence). After removal of 4 bases from V and 11 bases from J, the junction contained 16 bases not matched to a gene. CDR3 length: 17 amino acids. The CDR3 loop reads CASSSVTGGERVRKLFF. The CDR3 nucleotides read TGTGCCAGCAGCTCGGTGACAGGGGGCGAGAGGGTACGGAAACTGTTTTTT.

The chain recombines TRBV27 with TRBJ1-2; TRBD1 matches 8 bases. The CDR3 is made up of 14 amino acids. Germline V CDR1 and CDR2: MNHEY, SMNVEV (reference sequence). Germline trimming cut 5 bases from V and 7 bases from J; bases unmatched to any gene: 9. CDR3 region: CASSASDRAFGYTF. The DNA for the CDR3 is TGTGCCAGCAGTGCCTCGGACAGGGCTTTTGGCTACACCTTC.

This clone was counted a single time. The V gene is TRBV6-6, the J gene TRBJ1-5; D may be TRBD1 (6 bases). From germline, CDR1 is MNHNY and CDR2 SVGAGI (reference sequence). CDR3 length: 15 amino acids. V was cut by 0 bases and J by 6 bases, with 12 bases left in between. The CDR3 DNA follows: TGTGCCAGCAGTTACTCAGACAGGTCATCTCAGCCCCAGCATTTT. Residues: CASSYSDRSSQPQHF.

This chain joins TRBV19 and TRBJ1-3, with 8 bases lining up with TRBD1. The V gene end was trimmed by 6 bases and the J gene end by 2 bases; junction bases not matched to a gene: 6. Per the germline V gene, CDR1 is LNHDA and CDR2 is SQIVND (reference sequence). This CDR3 has 15 amino acids. The CDR3 DNA reads TGTGCCAGTAGAACGGACAGGGTCACTGGAAACACCATATATTTT. Its protein product is CASRTDRVTGNTIYF.

This clone was detected a few times. The rearrangement links TRBV6-5 to TRBJ1-5, with 7 bases fitting TRBD1. The CDR3 length is 11 residues. The junction had 0 bases not matched to a gene; V was cut back by 4 bases and J by 9 bases. Per germline, CDR1 MNHEY and CDR2 SVGAGI. Written as DNA, the CDR3 is TGTGCCAGCAGTTCAGGGGGGCCCCAGCATTTT. As protein: CASSSGGPQHF.

The gene calls are TRBV7-9 and TRBJ2-6; D remains unclear. CDR3 length: 15 amino acids. Germline-derived CDR1 and CDR2 are SEHNR and FQNEAQ (reference sequence). V was trimmed by 7 bases and J by 4 bases, leaving 14 bases between them. CDR3 amino acids: CASTSPIPGANVLTF. The CDR3 DNA is TGTGCCAGCACCTCCCCCATCCCCGGGGCCAACGTCCTGACTTTC.

The chain couples TRBV4-1 to TRBJ2-2; D may be TRBD1 (5 bases). Trimming stripped 2 bases from V and 0 bases from J, with 10 bases between. Germline-derived CDR1 and CDR2 are MGHRA and YSYEKL. This CDR3 has 16 residues. CDR3 bases: TGCGCCAGCAGCCAAATAAAGACAGCGAACACCGGGGAGCTGTTTTTT. Translating it yields CASSQIKTANTGELFF.

The gene calls are TRBV5-4 and TRBJ2-2; D is undetermined. The CDR3 contains 13 residues. From germline, CDR1 is SGHNT and CDR2 YYREEE (reference sequence). Between the trimmed V and J ends, which lost 1 base and 8 bases, there was a span of 9 bases. CDR3 DNA: TGTGCCAGCAGCTTGATTCCCCCGGGGGAGCTGTTTTTT. Translation: CASSLIPPGELFF.

This chain joins TRBV27 and TRBJ2-1, with 9 nucleotides matching TRBD2. V lost 8 bases to trimming and J lost 2 bases; unmatched junction nucleotides: 7. Germline CDR1 is MNHEY and CDR2 is SMNVEV (reference sequence). CDR3 length equals 15 residues. The CDR3, as DNA: TGTGCCAGCTACGGGGCGGGAGGGCCCTACAATGAGCAGTTCTTC. Amino acids: CASYGAGGPYNEQFF.

The sample holds one count of this clone. The chain carries TRBV7-8 and TRBJ2-7; D tentatively reads TRBD1 or TRBD2 (5 bases each). Looked up from germline, CDR1 is SGHVS and CDR2 is FQNEAQ. Between the trimmed V and J ends, which lost 0 bases and 6 bases, there was a span of 12 bases. The CDR3 contains 14 residues. In DNA form, the CDR3 reads TGTGCCAGCAGCTTAGCGACCGCTGGGGGCGAGCAGTACTTC. Its translation: CASSLATAGGEQYF.

The chain is built from TRBV10-3 and TRBJ2-5, with 9 positions matching TRBD2. V trimming: 6 bases; J trimming: 5 bases; junction bases outside the gene matches: 7. The CDR3 contains 14 residues. The germline V gene has CDR1 ENHRY and CDR2 SYGVKD. The CDR3 loop is CAISSGTSSETQYF. In DNA form, the CDR3 reads TGTGCCATCAGCTCCGGGACTAGCTCGGAGACCCAGTACTTC.

The gene calls are TRBV9 and TRBJ2-1, with 7 bases identical to TRBD1. Germline V CDR1 and CDR2: SGDLS, YYNGEE. The V segment lost 3 bases and the J segment 3 bases; nucleotides outside the gene matches: 12. The length of the CDR3 is 17 residues. CDR3 amino acids: CASSDAPGTANYNEQFF. The CDR3 region has the DNA TGTGCCAGCAGCGACGCCCCCGGGACAGCCAACTACAATGAGCAGTTCTTC.

This chain connects TRBV19 to TRBJ1-3; D call uncertain. Germline V gene lookup returns CDR1 LNHDA and CDR2 SQIVND (reference sequence). V shed 6 bases and J shed 8 bases, with 17 bases lying between them. This CDR3 region has 14 residues. CDR3 amino acids: CASSDDRRADTIYF. The CDR3 DNA follows: TGTGCCAGTAGCGACGACCGCCGTGCGGACACCATATATTTT.

The rearrangement joins TRBV18 to TRBJ2-1, with 14 positions matching TRBD2. Germline V gene lookup returns CDR1 KGHSH and CDR2 LQKENI. This CDR3 contains 16 residues. V shed 4 bases and J 3 bases; nucleotides not matched to a gene: 2. The CDR3 coding sequence is TGTGCCAGCTCACGGGGACTAGCGGGAGTCTACAATGAGCAGTTCTTC. It specifies CASSRGLAGVYNEQFF.

The rearrangement joins TRBV6-1 to TRBJ2-5; no reliable D call. V was shortened by 9 bases and J by 1 base, with 18 bases between the two germline ends. The CDR3 sequence is 15 residues long. Per germline, CDR1 MNHNS and CDR2 SASEGT. Written as DNA, the CDR3 is TGTGCCAGGGCACAAGGACGGTCGCCCCAAGAGACCCAGTACTTC. The encoded protein is CARAQGRSPQETQYF.

The chain employs TRBV5-1 and TRBJ2-7; no firm D call. The CDR3 contains 11 residues. Looked up from germline, CDR1 is SGHRS and CDR2 is YFSETQ. The V end was cut by 4 bases, the J end by 3 bases, with 5 bases between. CDR3 sequence reads: CASSINYEQYF. The CDR3 DNA sequence: TGCGCCAGCAGCATCAACTACGAGCAGTACTTC.

This clone was seen a single time. The V call is TRBV18, the J call TRBJ2-7; maybe TRBD1 (6 bases). The germline gives CDR1 KGHSH, CDR2 LQKENI. The ends were cut back, 0 bases at V and 2 bases at J, with 11 bases in the middle. The CDR3 runs 15 residues. The DNA of the CDR3 is TGTGCCAGCTCACCACCGCAGCAGGGGACCTACGAGCAGTACTTC. Its translation: CASSPPQQGTYEQYF. The entire variable domain, with the rest obtained from reference TRBV18 and TRBJ2-7, is as follows: NAGVMQNPRHLVRRRGQEARLRCSPMKGHSHVYWYRQLPEEGLKFMVYLQKENIIDESGMPKERFSAEFPKEGPSILRIQQVVRGDSAAYFCASSPPQQGTYEQYFGPGTRLTVT.

With respect to this clone: Other DNA sequences within the sample encode an identical CDR3. V usage is TRBV6-6 and J usage is TRBJ2-5; no clear D gene. The CDR3 is 15 amino acids. Trimming stripped 4 bases from V and 5 bases from J, with 17 bases between. Germline loops: CDR1 MNHNY, CDR2 SVGAGI (reference sequence). The CDR3 is CASSSPGFTRETQYF. CDR3 bases: TGTGCCAGCAGTTCCCCGGGTTTCACGAGGGAGACCCAGTACTTC.

V gene TRBV2 combines with J gene TRBJ2-2; D unclear. The V gene's germline CDR1 is SNHLY and CDR2 FYNNEI. The CDR3 loop spans 13 amino acids. V was cut by 2 bases and J by 6 bases, with 7 bases left in between. This CDR3 reads CASSEMRSGELFF. CDR3 DNA: TGTGCCAGCAGTGAAATGAGGTCCGGGGAGCTGTTTTTT. Filled out from reference TRBV2 and TRBJ2-2, the complete variable domain reads EPEVTQTPSHQVTQMGQEVILRCVPISNHLYFYWYRQILGQKVEFLVSFYNNEISEKSEIFDDQFSVERPDGSNFTLKIRSTKLEDSAMYFCASSEMRSGELFFGEGSRLTVL.

The J gene is TRBJ2-1, the V gene TRBV14; 8 positions match TRBD1. Germline CDR1 SGHDN, CDR2 FVKESK. Trimming removed 10 bases from V and 4 bases from J; junction bases left unmatched: 6. This CDR3 is built from 13 residues. CDR3 residues: CATSGQAYNEQFF. DNA of the CDR3: TGTGCCACCTCGGGACAGGCGTACAATGAGCAGTTCTTC.

This rearrangement joins TRBV4-3 to TRBJ2-7, with 7 positions matching TRBD1. CDR3 size: 14 residues. From germline, CDR1 is LGHNA and CDR2 YSLEER. Germline trimming cut 3 bases from V and 2 bases from J; bases unmatched to any gene: 4. The CDR3 spells CASSQWTGAYEQYF. Here the CDR3 DNA reads TGCGCCAGCAGCCAGTGGACAGGAGCCTACGAGCAGTACTTC.

CDR3 in DNA: TGTGCCAGCAGTACCGAATGGGGTCAGCCCCAGCATTTT. This translates into CASSTEWGQPQHF. V is TRBV6-4 and J is TRBJ1-5; unclear D gene. CDR3 length: 13 amino acids. V lost 5 bases and J 6 bases, leaving 11 bases between the germline ends. CDR1 is MRHNA, CDR2 SNTAGT, per germline.

This chain uses TRBV4-3 with TRBJ2-7, with D possibly matching TRBD2 (5 bases). The CDR3 has 15 amino acids. The germline V gene has CDR1 LGHNA and CDR2 YSLEER. V lost 3 bases and J 0 bases, leaving 12 bases between the germline ends. CDR3 bases: TGCGCCAGCAGCCACCTCAGCGGAAGCTCCTACGAGCAGTACTTC. Amino acids: CASSHLSGSSYEQYF.

This sequence joins TRBV28 and TRBJ1-1; TRBD1 might be the D (5 bases). Germline-derived CDR1 and CDR2 are MDHEN and SYDVKM. The CDR3 runs 14 residues. Trimming took off 2 bases at V and 10 bases at J, with 17 bases between the two ends. The CDR3 loop is CASSLKFRALVAFF. The CDR3 DNA reads as TGTGCCAGCAGTTTAAAGTTCAGGGCACTGGTAGCTTTCTTT.